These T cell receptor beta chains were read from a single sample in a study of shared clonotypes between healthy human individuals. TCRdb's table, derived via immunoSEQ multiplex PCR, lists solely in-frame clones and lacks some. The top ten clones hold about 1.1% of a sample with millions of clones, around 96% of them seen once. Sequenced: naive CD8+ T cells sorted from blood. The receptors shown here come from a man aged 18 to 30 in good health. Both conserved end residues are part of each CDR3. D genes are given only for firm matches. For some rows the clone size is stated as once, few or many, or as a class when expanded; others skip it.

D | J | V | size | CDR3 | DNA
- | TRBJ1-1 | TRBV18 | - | CASSPPGRGTEAFF | TGTGCCAGCTCACCACCGGGCCGTGGCACTGAAGCTTTCTTT
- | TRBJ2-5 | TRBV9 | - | CASSPDPWTQYF | TGTGCCAGCAGCCCCGACCCCTGGACCCAGTACTTC
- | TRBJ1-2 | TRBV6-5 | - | CASTPLGGDGYTF | TGTGCCAGCACTCCCCTGGGGGGAGATGGCTACACCTTC
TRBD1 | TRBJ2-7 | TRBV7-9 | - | CASSARLDREFDEQYF | TGTGCCAGCAGTGCCCGGCTCGACAGGGAATTTGACGAGCAGTACTTC
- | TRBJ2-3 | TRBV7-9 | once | CASSLAVGGATDTQYF | TGTGCCAGCAGCTTAGCGGTCGGAGGGGCCACAGATACGCAGTATTTT
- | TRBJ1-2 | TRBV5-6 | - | CASSLSGAGYGYTF | TGTGCCAGCAGCTTATCGGGGGCGGGCTATGGCTACACCTTC
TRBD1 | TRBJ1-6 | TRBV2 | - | CASSDMPGGYYNSPLHF | TGTGCCAGCAGTGATATGCCAGGGGGCTACTATAATTCACCCCTCCACTTT
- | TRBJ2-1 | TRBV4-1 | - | CASSPAEGPGYEQFF | TGCGCCAGCAGCCCTGCAGAGGGCCCCGGATATGAGCAGTTCTTC
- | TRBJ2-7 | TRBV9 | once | CASSAARGSYEQYF | TGTGCCAGCAGCGCCGCGCGGGGCTCCTACGAGCAGTACTTC
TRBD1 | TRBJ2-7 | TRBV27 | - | CASSQGQGVGEQYF | TGTGCCAGCAGTCAGGGACAGGGGGTGGGGGAGCAGTACTTC
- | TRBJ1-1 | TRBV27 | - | CASSLRGSEAFF | TGTGCCAGCAGTTTACGGGGTTCTGAAGCTTTCTTT
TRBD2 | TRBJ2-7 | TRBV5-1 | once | CASSLSSGPYEQYF | TGCGCCAGCAGCTTGTCTAGCGGCCCCTACGAGCAGTACTTC
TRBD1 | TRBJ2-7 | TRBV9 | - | CASSLRTGQEHEQYF | TGTGCCAGCAGCCTCCGGACAGGGCAAGAACACGAGCAGTACTTC
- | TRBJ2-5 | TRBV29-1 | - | CSVSSSGTQETQYF | TGCAGCGTTAGCTCTTCCGGGACGCAAGAGACCCAGTACTTC